These 9 T cell receptor beta chains were sequenced from one sample in a study of blood T cell repertoires in COVID-19. Assay: immunoSEQ multiplex PCR; the TCRdb copy retains only in-frame clones and omits some. The data contain roughly 200,000 clones, about 86% of them singletons. The sample consisted of peripheral blood. These receptors were taken from a man aged 35-49 years with active or convalescent COVID-19.

This chain links TRBV24-1 with TRBJ2-2, with D possibly matching TRBD1 (6 bases). This CDR3 comprises 14 residues. The germline CDR1 and CDR2 sequences are KGHDR and SFDVKD. The V end lost 3 bases, the J end lost 10 bases, and 14 bases lay between the germline ends. CDR3 protein: CATSDPLRGEELFF. CDR3 coding DNA: TGTGCCACCAGTGATCCTCTCAGGGGAGAGGAGCTGTTTTTT.

The chain combines TRBV18 with TRBJ1-2; D gene uncertain. This CDR3 contains 15 residues. V dropped 2 bases and J dropped 4 bases, with 14 bases sitting between them. Germline CDR1 reads KGHSH; CDR2 reads LQKENI. Written as DNA, the CDR3 is TGTGCCAGCTCACCAGAACGGAACAGTCCCTATGGCTACACCTTC. The encoded protein is CASSPERNSPYGYTF.

The chain combines TRBV19 with TRBJ2-5; perhaps TRBD1 as D (6 bases). The CDR3 contains 15 residues. Germline CDR1 is LNHDA and CDR2 is SQIVND (reference sequence). Deletions cut 7 bases from V and 2 bases from J, with 17 bases between. CDR3 sequence: CASKISGQKQETQYF. The CDR3 DNA reads as TGTGCCAGTAAAATATCCGGACAGAAACAAGAGACCCAGTACTTC.

CDR3 nucleotides: TGTGCCTGGAAGGCTAGCGGGGGGGCAAGGGCGGACGAGACCCAGTACTTC. The encoded protein is CAWKASGGARADETQYF. This chain joins TRBV30 and TRBJ2-5, with 12 bases lining up with TRBD2. The CDR3 has 17 amino acids. Unmatched junction bases numbered 14, after V lost 4 bases and J lost 5 bases. Germline CDR1 reads GTSNPN; CDR2 reads SVGIG (reference sequence).

This clone turned up a few times. The chain carries TRBV2 and TRBJ1-4; perhaps TRBD1 as D (5 bases). Germline values: CDR1 SNHLY, CDR2 FYNNEI. V lost 5 bases and J 0 bases, leaving 19 bases between the germline ends. The CDR3 covers 18 residues. CDR3 region: CASSWWPSGGSTNEKLFF. In DNA form, the CDR3 reads TGTGCCAGCAGTTGGTGGCCATCGGGGGGTTCAACTAATGAAAAACTGTTTTTT. Complete variable domain (other parts from reference TRBV2 and TRBJ1-4): EPEVTQTPSHQVTQMGQEVILRCVPISNHLYFYWYRQILGQKVEFLVSFYNNEISEKSEIFDDQFSVERPDGSNFTLKIRSTKLEDSAMYFCASSWWPSGGSTNEKLFFGSGTQLSVL.

V gene TRBV9 combines with J gene TRBJ1-3; the D is unclear. Between the trimmed V and J ends, which lost 4 bases and 1 base, there was a span of 9 bases. Germline V gene sequence: CDR1 SGDLS, CDR2 YYNGEE. This CDR3 has 14 residues. The CDR3 DNA reads as TGTGCCAGCAGCTTTTCTTCTTCTGGAAACACCATATATTTT. It translates to CASSFSSSGNTIYF.

The DNA for the CDR3 is TGTGCCAGCAGCCAAGTCTTGGGGGCGAACACTGAAGCTTTCTTT. It translates to CASSQVLGANTEAFF. The rearrangement joins TRBV14 to TRBJ1-1; a weak D match, TRBD1 (6 bases). V lost 1 base, J lost 1 base, and 10 bases lay in between. There are 15 residues in the CDR3. CDR1 SGHDN and CDR2 FVKESK come from the germline V gene.

The chain joins TRBV3-1 (or the pseudogene TRBV3-2) to TRBJ1-2, with 7 bases aligning to TRBD1. J lost 0 bases, V lost 3 bases, and 4 bases had no gene match. The germline V gene has CDR1 LGHDT and CDR2 YNNKEL (reference sequence). This CDR3 spans 15 amino acids. CDR3 region: CASSQNTGANYGYTF. The DNA for the CDR3 is TGTGCCAGCAGCCAGAATACAGGGGCTAACTATGGCTACACCTTC.

The chain uses TRBV30 and TRBJ2-7; 8 nucleotides line up with TRBD2. Per germline, CDR1 GTSNPN and CDR2 SVGIG (reference sequence). V lost 2 bases to trimming and J lost 1 base; unmatched junction nucleotides: 4. The CDR3 length is 14 residues. The CDR3 sequence: CAWSRGGISYEQYF. The CDR3 nucleotides are TGTGCCTGGAGTCGGGGGGGGATTTCCTACGAGCAGTACTTC.